This TCR beta chain is drawn from a study of blood T cell repertoires in COVID-19. Study-level information: Acute and convalescent COVID-19 samples came from the United States, Italy and Spain.

Germline V gives CDR1 MNHEY, CDR2 SVGAGI. V was pared by 4 bases and J by 5 bases, with 2 bases of the junction left unmatched. This CDR3 contains 14 residues. Per the original methods: Estimates of nucleated cell counts were drawn from the amplification of reference gene primers. This table comes from immunoSEQ multiplex PCR, and its TCRdb copy is limited to in-frame clones, with some not included. The V and J calls and the clone size are those of that table, but D and trimming were determined from the DNA. Here the sample spans more than 9,500 clones, about 80% being singletons. The source material was peripheral blood. The receptor comes from a human donor in a cohort sampled during active COVID-19. The rearrangement joins TRBV6-5 to TRBJ1-1; 12 bases are shared with TRBD1. For the CDR3, the DNA is TGTGCCAGCAGTTGGGACAGGGGGCTAACTGAAGCTTTCTTT. Its translation is CASSWDRGLTEAFF.